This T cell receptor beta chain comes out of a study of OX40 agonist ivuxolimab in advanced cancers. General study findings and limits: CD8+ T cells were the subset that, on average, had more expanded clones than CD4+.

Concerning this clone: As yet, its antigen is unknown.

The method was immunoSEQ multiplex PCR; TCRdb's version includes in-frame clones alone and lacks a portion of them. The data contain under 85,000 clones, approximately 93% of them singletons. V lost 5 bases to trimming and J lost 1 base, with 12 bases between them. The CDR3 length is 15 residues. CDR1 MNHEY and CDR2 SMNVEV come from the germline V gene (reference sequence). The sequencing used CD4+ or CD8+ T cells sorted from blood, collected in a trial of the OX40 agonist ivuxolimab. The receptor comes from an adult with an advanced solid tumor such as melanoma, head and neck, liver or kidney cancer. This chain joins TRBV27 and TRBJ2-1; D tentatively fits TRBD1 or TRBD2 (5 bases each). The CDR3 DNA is TGTGCCAGCAGTCCCACCTGGGGGTCCTACAATGAGCAGTTCTTC. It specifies CASSPTWGSYNEQFF.